A selection of T cell receptor beta chains follows, all from one sample in a study of cytomegalovirus exposure and HLA in healthy donors. Only in-frame clones appear in the TCRdb table, and some are missing; sequencing was by immunoSEQ multiplex PCR. The sample lists around 140,000 clones; roughly 80% were seen once. The sequencing sample was made of PBMCs. All receptors derive from a man in his forties in good health and CMV-seronegative. The conserved cysteine and the conserved F or W are not part of the CDR3 here. The order of the fields is V gene, clone size, CDR3 protein. Size values are once, few and many counts, or a class for expanded clones, and some rows have none.

TRBV2	.	ASSTTGDRDSYEQY
TRBV7-9	.	ASSWDRGRTEAF
TRBV5-6	few	ASSLGVNDEQY
TRBV19	.	ASSIVGRTYEQY
TRBV18	.	ASSPPSGGETETQY
TRBV27	.	ASSLARSNQPQH
TRBV4-1	.	ASSQERGPSYEQY
TRBV7-9	.	ASSFRGGATNEKLF
TRBV6-5	.	ASSGHGTEAF
TRBV18	.	ASSELQGDTQY
TRBV7-2	.	ASSPRRGGSEAF
TRBV7-9	few	ASSLVPRSYEQY
TRBV7-9	.	ASSLGAGTGELF
TRBV27	.	ASSLWTGEGGEAF
TRBV12-5	.	ASGSWTGNGYT
TRBV12-5	.	ASGSPGGVVGTREAF
TRBV5-6	.	ASSLDNNYGYT
TRBV6-6	.	ASSRLAGKTTDTQY
TRBV5-1	few	ASSYRQGAMNTEAF